Shown below are 16 T cell receptor beta chains from a single sample sequenced in a study of blood T cell repertoires in COVID-19 (dated by TCRdb to about 2020). Libraries were made using the immunoSEQ multiplex PCR assay. TCRdb stores this immuneACCESS table with in-frame sequences only. Part of the clones is absent; in the studies checked, under half of the shortfall reflects unresolved V genes, and no reason is known for the rest. The sample has 250,000 to 350,000 clones on record, roughly 80% of them singletons. About a sixth of the sample lies in the top ten. The sequencing input was peripheral blood. All receptors derive from a person aged 70 to 85 with COVID-19, enrolled during active disease.

J is TRBJ1-1 and V is TRBV7-3, with TRBD1 matching 8 bases. Unmatched junction bases numbered 7, after V lost 8 bases and J lost 5 bases. CDR1 SGHTA and CDR2 FQGTGA come from the germline V gene. This CDR3 region has 13 residues. Here the CDR3 DNA reads TGTGCCAGCTCCAACAGGGGGGAGACTGAAGCTTTCTTT. This sequence encodes CASSNRGETEAFF.

The chain joins TRBV7-3 to TRBJ1-2; 9 nucleotides line up with TRBD1. Germline CDR1 and CDR2: SGHTA and FQGTGA. Trimming at V came to 5 bases and at J to 8 bases, leaving 6 bases not matched to a gene. The CDR3 has 13 residues. The CDR3 DNA sequence: TGTGCCAGCAGCCCCGGGACAGGGTTGGGCTACACCTTC. Translating it yields CASSPGTGLGYTF.

The CDR3 DNA follows: TGTGCCAGCAGCAAATACAGGGGGCTCCAAGAGACCCAGTACTTC. Translation gives CASSKYRGLQETQYF. The chain is built from TRBV5-8 and TRBJ2-5; 9 positions match TRBD1. CDR1 SGHTS and CDR2 YDEGEE come from the germline V gene. V trimming: 4 bases; J trimming: 1 base; junction bases outside the gene matches: 5. The CDR3 sequence is 15 residues long. The variable domain in full, completed from reference TRBV5-8 and TRBJ2-5, reads EAGVTQSPTHLIKTRGQQATLRCSPISGHTSVYWYQQALGLGLQFLLWYDEGEERNRGNFPPRFSGRQFPNYSSELNVNALELEDSALYLCASSKYRGLQETQYFGPGTRLLVL.

The chain carries TRBV29-1 and TRBJ2-7; D gene ambiguous. This CDR3 region has 14 residues. Per germline, CDR1 SQVTM and CDR2 ANQGSEA. Trimming removed 5 bases from V and 3 bases from J, with 17 bases in between. The CDR3 nucleotides are TGCAGCGTTTTCAATCGAAGCTGGTGCTACGAGCAGTACTTC. Amino acid sequence: CSVFNRSWCYEQYF.

The chain is built from TRBV7-7 and TRBJ1-3; 8 bases line up with TRBD1. Germline CDR1 reads SSHAT; CDR2 reads FNYEAQ (reference sequence). CDR3 length: 16 residues. Trimming removed 5 bases from V and 3 bases from J; junction bases left unmatched: 9. The CDR3 coding sequence is TGTGCCAGCAGCCCTGGACAGGGCATGTTTGGAAACACCATATATTTT. Its translation: CASSPGQGMFGNTIYF.

This clone was found a few times. The chain has TRBV28 and TRBJ1-6; TRBD1 is a possible D gene (6 bases). The V end was cut by 6 bases, the J end by 14 bases, with 14 bases between. The CDR3 has 12 residues. Germline V gene data show CDR1 as MDHEN and CDR2 as SYDVKM. For the CDR3, the DNA is TGTGCCAGCAGCCGACCCACAGGGTCCCTCCACTTT. It encodes CASSRPTGSLHF.

This clone was observed a few times. Relative to the germline gene, one junction end is altered; a read error may explain this. The V call is TRBV4-1, the J call TRBJ1-2, with TRBD1 matching over 7 bases. The CDR3 is 14 residues long. CDR1 is MGHRA, CDR2 YSYEKL, per germline. CDR3 nucleotide sequence: TGCGCCAGCAGTCAAGGGGACAGACGCTATGGCTACACCTTC. Its protein is CASSQGDRRYGYTF.

This rearrangement joins TRBV5-1 to TRBJ1-4; no clear D gene. Trimming removed 4 bases from V and 4 bases from J, with 8 bases in between. CDR3 length equals 13 residues. Germline loops: CDR1 SGHRS, CDR2 YFSETQ. CDR3 sequence: CASSPIDNEKLFF. CDR3 DNA: TGCGCCAGCAGCCCTATTGATAATGAAAAACTGTTTTTT.

This clone was observed a single time. The chain employs TRBV28 and TRBJ1-6, with 7 bases aligning to TRBD1. From germline, CDR1 is MDHEN and CDR2 SYDVKM. The CDR3 has 17 residues. V shed 6 bases, J shed 6 bases, and the junction held 14 bases outside the gene matches. The CDR3: CASSALPGTEINSPLHF. The CDR3 DNA reads as TGTGCCAGCAGCGCCTTACCCGGGACAGAGATTAATTCACCCCTCCACTTT.

The gene calls are TRBV6-5 and TRBJ1-3; D gene unclear. V was shortened by 7 bases and J by 4 bases, with 8 bases between the two germline ends. CDR3 length equals 12 residues. Germline lookup yields CDR1 MNHEY and CDR2 SVGAGI. This CDR3 reads CASTGYGNTIYF. CDR3 coding DNA: TGTGCCAGCACGGGGTACGGAAACACCATATATTTT.

The chain links TRBV2 to TRBJ2-3; a possible D gene is TRBD2 (5 bases). Per the germline V gene, CDR1 is SNHLY and CDR2 is FYNNEI. The CDR3 runs to 12 residues. Trimming stripped 7 bases from V and 5 bases from J, with 10 bases between. CDR3 sequence reads: CASTWTVDTQYF. CDR3 nucleotide sequence: TGTGCCAGCACTTGGACTGTAGATACGCAGTATTTT.

CDR3 nucleotide sequence: TGTGCCAGCAGTTCCCCGCAGGGGTCCGGCACAGATACGCAGTATTTT. Translation gives CASSSPQGSGTDTQYF. The gene calls are TRBV27 and TRBJ2-3; tentatively, D is TRBD1 (6 bases). The V and J ends lost 4 bases and 1 base respectively, with 15 bases between them. Germline V lookup: CDR1 MNHEY, CDR2 SMNVEV (reference sequence). This CDR3 comprises 16 residues.

The chain combines TRBV19 with TRBJ2-3; 7 bases are shared with TRBD2. Germline values: CDR1 LNHDA, CDR2 SQIVND (reference sequence). Trimming took 10 bases from V and 1 from J; bases not matched to a gene: 5. This CDR3 region has 13 residues. The CDR3 region has the DNA TGTGCCACCCTAGCGGACGGCACAGATACGCAGTATTTT. Translation: CATLADGTDTQYF.

J is TRBJ2-5 and V is TRBV5-1, with 7 positions matching TRBD2. The CDR3 is made up of 16 amino acids. From germline, CDR1 is SGHRS and CDR2 YFSETQ. V shed 2 bases, J shed 2 bases, and the junction held 9 bases outside the gene matches. The CDR3: CASSFGLRGLQETQYF. For the CDR3, the DNA is TGCGCCAGCAGCTTTGGACTGCGGGGACTACAAGAGACCCAGTACTTC. Full variable domain (remainder filled in from reference TRBV5-1 and TRBJ2-5): KAGVTQTPRYLIKTRGQQVTLSCSPISGHRSVSWYQQTPGQGLQFLFEYFSETQRNKGNFPGRFSGRQFSNSRSEMNVSTLELGDSALYLCASSFGLRGLQETQYFGPGTRLLVL.

V usage is TRBV11-2 and J usage is TRBJ1-4, with 7 bases matching TRBD1. V shed 6 bases and J 8 bases; nucleotides not matched to a gene: 12. The length of the CDR3 is 15 residues. Germline-derived CDR1 and CDR2 are SGHAT and FQNNGV. DNA for the CDR3: TGTGCCAGCAGTAGTAGACAGGGAGTGCTGGAAAAACTGTTTTTT. Translating it yields CASSSRQGVLEKLFF.

The J gene is TRBJ1-2, the V gene TRBV28; 7 bases align to TRBD1. The V gene's germline CDR1 is MDHEN and CDR2 SYDVKM. The ends lost 5 bases at V and 2 bases at J; junction bases unmatched: 14. The CDR3 is 17 amino acids. CDR3 in amino acids: CASSPRRGQTKNYGYTF. The CDR3 nucleotides read TGTGCCAGCAGTCCCCGAAGGGGACAGACGAAAAACTATGGCTACACCTTC.